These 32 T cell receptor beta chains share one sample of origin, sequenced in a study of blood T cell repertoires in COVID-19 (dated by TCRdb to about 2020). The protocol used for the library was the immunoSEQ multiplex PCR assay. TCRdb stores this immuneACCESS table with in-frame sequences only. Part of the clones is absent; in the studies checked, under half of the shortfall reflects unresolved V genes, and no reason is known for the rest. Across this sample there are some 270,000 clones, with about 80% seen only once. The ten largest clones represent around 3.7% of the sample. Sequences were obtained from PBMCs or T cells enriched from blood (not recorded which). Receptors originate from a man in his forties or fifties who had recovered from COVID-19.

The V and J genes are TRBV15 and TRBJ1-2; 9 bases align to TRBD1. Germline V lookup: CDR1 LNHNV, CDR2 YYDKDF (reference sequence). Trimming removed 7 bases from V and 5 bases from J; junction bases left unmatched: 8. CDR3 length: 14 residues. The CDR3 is CATNPGQGGYGYTF. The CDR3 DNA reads TGTGCCACCAACCCGGGACAGGGTGGTTATGGCTACACCTTC.

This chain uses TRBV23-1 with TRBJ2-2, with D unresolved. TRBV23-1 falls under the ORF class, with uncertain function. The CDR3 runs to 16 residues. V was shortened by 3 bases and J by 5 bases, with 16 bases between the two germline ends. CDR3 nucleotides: TGCGCCAGCAGTCAGTCGCGGTGTAGACGGACCGGGGAGCTGTTTTTT. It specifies CASSQSRCRRTGELFF.

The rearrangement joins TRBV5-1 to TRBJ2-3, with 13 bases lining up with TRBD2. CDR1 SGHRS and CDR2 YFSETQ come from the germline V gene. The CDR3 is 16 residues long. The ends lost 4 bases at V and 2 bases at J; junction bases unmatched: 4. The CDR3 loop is CASSRGTSGATDTQYF. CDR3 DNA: TGCGCCAGCAGCCGGGGGACTAGCGGGGCCACAGATACGCAGTATTTT.

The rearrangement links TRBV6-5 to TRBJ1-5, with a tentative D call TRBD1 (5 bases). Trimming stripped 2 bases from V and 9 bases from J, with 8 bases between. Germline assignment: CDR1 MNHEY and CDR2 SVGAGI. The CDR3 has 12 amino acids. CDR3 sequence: CASSYVGGPQHF. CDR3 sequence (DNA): TGTGCCAGCAGTTACGTGGGGGGGCCCCAGCATTTT.

The CDR3 nucleotides read TGTGCCATCAGTGAGGACAGGGGGGACTATGGCTACACCTTC. This sequence encodes CAISEDRGDYGYTF. The rearrangement uses TRBV10-3 and TRBJ1-2; 9 bases are a match to TRBD1. Germline assignment: CDR1 ENHRY and CDR2 SYGVKD. The CDR3 sequence is 14 residues long. Trimming took 2 bases from V and 3 from J; bases not matched to a gene: 1.

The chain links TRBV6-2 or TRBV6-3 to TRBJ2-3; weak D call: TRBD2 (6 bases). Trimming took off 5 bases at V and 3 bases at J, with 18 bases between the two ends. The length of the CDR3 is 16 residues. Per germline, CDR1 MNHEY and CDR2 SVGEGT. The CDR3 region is CASSRRRAGLTDTQYF. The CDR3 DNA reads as TGTGCCAGCAGTCGCCGGCGGGCGGGGTTGACAGATACGCAGTATTTT.

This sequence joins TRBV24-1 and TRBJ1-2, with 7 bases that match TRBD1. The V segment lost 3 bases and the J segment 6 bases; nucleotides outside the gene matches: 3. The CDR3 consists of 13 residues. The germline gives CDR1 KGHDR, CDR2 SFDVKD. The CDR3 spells CATSDGTADGYTF. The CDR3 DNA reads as TGTGCCACCAGTGATGGGACAGCGGATGGCTACACCTTC.

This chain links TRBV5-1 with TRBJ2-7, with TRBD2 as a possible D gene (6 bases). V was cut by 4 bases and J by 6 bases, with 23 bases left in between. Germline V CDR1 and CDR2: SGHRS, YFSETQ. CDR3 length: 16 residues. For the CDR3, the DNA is TGCGCCAGCAGCGCTGCTAGCGTGGGGGTGTGGGCCGAGCAGTACTTC. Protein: CASSAASVGVWAEQYF.

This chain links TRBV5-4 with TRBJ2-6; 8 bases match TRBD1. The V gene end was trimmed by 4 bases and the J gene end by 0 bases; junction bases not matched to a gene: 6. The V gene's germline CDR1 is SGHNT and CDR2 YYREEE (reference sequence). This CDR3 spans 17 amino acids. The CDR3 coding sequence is TGTGCCAGCAGCGCCCGACAGGGGAGCTCTGGGGCCAACGTCCTGACTTTC. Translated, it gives CASSARQGSSGANVLTF.

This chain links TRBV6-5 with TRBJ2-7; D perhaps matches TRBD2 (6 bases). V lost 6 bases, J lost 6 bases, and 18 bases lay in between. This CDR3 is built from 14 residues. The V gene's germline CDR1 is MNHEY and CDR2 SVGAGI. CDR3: CASRRLGVGGEQYF. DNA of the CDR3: TGTGCCAGCAGACGCCTTGGGGTCGGGGGCGAGCAGTACTTC.

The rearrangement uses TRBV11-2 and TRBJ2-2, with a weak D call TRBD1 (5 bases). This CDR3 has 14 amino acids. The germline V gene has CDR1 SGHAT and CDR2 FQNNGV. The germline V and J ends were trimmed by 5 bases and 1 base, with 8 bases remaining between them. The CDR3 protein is CASSPTENTGELFF. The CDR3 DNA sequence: TGTGCCAGCAGCCCGACAGAGAACACCGGGGAGCTGTTTTTT.

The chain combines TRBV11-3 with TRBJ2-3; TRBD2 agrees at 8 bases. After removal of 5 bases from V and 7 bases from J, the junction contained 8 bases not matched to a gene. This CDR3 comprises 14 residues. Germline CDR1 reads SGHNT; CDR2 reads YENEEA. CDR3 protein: CASSPTLAGNTQYF. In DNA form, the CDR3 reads TGTGCCAGCAGCCCAACCTTAGCGGGAAATACGCAGTATTTT.

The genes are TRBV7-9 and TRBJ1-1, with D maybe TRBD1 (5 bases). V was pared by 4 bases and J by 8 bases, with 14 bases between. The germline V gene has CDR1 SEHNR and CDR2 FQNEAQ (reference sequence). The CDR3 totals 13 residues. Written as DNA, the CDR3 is TGTGCCAGCAGCTCCGCGTTTGACAGAGAAGCTTTCTTT. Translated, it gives CASSSAFDREAFF.

For the CDR3, the DNA is TGTGCTAGTGGTTTGCCACGGGACAGGGTCTTAATTTATGAGCAGTTCTTC. Encoded protein: CASGLPRDRVLIYEQFF. The rearrangement uses TRBV12-5 and TRBJ2-1; TRBD1 matches at 9 bases. V dropped 2 bases and J dropped 8; count of bases not matched to a gene: 13. Germline loops: CDR1 LGHNT, CDR2 FRNRAP. The CDR3 is made up of 17 amino acids.

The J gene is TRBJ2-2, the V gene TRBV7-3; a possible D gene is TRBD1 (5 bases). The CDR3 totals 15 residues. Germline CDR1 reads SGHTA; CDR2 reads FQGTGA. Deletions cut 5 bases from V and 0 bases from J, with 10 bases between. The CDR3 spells CASSQTGPNTGELFF. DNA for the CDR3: TGTGCCAGCAGCCAAACAGGCCCGAACACCGGGGAGCTGTTTTTT.

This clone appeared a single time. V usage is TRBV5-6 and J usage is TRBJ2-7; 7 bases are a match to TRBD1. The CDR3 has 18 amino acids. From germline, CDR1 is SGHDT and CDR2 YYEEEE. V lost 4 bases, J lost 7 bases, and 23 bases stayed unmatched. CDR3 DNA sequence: TGTGCCAGCAGCACGATATCCCTGGGACAGCGGAGCGATCAGGAGCAGTACTTC. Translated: CASSTISLGQRSDQEQYF.

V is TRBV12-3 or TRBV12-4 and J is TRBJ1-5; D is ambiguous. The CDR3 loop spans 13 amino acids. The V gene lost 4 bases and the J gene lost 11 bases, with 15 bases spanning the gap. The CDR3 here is CASSSRAPGAQHF. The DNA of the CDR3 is TGTGCCAGCAGTTCCCGGGCCCCCGGGGCCCAGCATTTT.

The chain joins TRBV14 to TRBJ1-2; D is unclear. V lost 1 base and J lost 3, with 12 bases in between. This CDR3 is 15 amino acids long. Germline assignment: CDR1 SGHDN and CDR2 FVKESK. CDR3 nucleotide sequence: TGTGCCAGCAGCCAAGGCTTCACGGTTGACTATGGCTACACCTTC. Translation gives CASSQGFTVDYGYTF.

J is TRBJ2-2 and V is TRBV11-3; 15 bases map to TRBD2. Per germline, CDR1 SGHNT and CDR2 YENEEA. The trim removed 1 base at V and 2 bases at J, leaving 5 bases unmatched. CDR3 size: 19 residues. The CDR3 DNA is TGTGCCAGCAGCTTAGCCTTGGGACTAGCGGGAGGTAACACCGGGGAGCTGTTTTTT. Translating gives CASSLALGLAGGNTGELFF.

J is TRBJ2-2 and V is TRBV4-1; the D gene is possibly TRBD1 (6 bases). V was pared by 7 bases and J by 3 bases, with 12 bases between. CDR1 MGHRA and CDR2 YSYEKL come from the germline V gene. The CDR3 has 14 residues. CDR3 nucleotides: TGCGCCAGCAAACAGGGAGAGGACACCGGGGAGCTGTTTTTT. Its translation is CASKQGEDTGELFF.

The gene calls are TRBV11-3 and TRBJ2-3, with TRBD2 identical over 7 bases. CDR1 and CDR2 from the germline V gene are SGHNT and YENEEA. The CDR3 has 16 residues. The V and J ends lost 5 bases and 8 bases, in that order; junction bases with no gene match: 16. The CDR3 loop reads CASSTTGTTQGITQYF. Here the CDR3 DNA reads TGTGCCAGCAGCACAACCGGGACTACCCAGGGCATTACGCAGTATTTT.

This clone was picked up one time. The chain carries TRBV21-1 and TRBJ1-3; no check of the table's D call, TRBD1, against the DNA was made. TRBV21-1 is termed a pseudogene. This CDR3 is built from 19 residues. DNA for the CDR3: TGTGCCAGCAGCAAGGGGACAGTCCCTATTTCAGTCTCTGGAAACACCATATATTTT. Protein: CASSKGTVPISVSGNTIYF.

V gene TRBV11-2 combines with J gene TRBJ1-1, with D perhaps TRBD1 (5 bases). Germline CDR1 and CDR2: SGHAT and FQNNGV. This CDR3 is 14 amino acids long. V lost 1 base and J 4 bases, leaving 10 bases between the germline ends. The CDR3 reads CASSLVVGPTEAFF. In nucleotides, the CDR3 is TGTGCCAGCAGCTTAGTGGTGGGGCCCACTGAAGCTTTCTTT. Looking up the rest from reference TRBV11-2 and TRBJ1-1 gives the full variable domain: EAGVAQSPRYKIIEKRQSVAFWCNPISGHATLYWYQQILGQGPKLLIQFQNNGVVDDSQLPKDRFSAERLKGVDSTLKIQPAKLEDSAVYLCASSLVVGPTEAFFGQGTRLTVV.

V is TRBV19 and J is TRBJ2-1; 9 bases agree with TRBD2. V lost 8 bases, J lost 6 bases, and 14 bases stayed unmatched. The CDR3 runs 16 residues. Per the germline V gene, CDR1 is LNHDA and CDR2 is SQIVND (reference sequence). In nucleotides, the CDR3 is TGTGCCAGTGGAAGTAGCGGGAGAGGTTGGGTCAATGAGCAGTTCTTC. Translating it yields CASGSSGRGWVNEQFF.

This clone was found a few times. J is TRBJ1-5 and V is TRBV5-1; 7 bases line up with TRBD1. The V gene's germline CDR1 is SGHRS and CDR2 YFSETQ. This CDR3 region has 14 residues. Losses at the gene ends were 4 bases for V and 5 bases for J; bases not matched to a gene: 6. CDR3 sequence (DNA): TGCGCCAGCAGCGACGGACAGGAATATCAGCCCCAGCATTTT. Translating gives CASSDGQEYQPQHF.

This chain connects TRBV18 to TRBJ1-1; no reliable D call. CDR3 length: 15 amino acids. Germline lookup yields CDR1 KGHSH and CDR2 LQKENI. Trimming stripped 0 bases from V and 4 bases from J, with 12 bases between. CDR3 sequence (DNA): TGTGCCAGCTCACCACCGGGGAGGCCGGGCACTGAAGCTTTCTTT. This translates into CASSPPGRPGTEAFF.

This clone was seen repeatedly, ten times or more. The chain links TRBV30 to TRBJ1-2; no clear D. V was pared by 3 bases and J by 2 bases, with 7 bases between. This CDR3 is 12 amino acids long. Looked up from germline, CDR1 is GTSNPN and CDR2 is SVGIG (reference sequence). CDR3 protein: CAWRRRNYGYTF. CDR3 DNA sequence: TGTGCCTGGAGGCGGCGCAACTATGGCTACACCTTC.

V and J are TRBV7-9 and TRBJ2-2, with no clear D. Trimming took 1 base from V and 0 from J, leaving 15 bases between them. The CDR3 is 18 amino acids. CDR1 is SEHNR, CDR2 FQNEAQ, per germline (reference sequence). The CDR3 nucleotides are TGTGCCAGCAGCTTAGGTTGGGTGGGCTCCGCGAACACCGGGGAGCTGTTTTTT. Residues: CASSLGWVGSANTGELFF.

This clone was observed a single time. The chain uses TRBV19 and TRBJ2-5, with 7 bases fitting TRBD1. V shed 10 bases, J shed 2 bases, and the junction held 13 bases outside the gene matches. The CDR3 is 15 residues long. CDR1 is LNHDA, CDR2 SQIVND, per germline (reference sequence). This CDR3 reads CATQRGQEGQETQYF. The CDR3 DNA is TGTGCCACCCAACGTGGACAGGAAGGACAAGAGACCCAGTACTTC.

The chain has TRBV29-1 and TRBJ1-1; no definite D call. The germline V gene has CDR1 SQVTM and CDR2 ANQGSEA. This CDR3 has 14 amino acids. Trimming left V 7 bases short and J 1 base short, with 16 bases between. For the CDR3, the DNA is TGCAGCGCGGAGCAGGTGGCAGAGAACACTGAAGCTTTCTTT. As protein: CSAEQVAENTEAFF.

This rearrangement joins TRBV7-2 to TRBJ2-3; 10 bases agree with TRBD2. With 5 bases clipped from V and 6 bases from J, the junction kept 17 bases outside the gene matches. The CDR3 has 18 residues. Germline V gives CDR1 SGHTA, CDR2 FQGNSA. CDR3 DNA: TGTGCCAGCAGCGGCCTCAGATCCCCGGGACTAGCGCCGGATACGCAGTATTTT. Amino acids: CASSGLRSPGLAPDTQYF.

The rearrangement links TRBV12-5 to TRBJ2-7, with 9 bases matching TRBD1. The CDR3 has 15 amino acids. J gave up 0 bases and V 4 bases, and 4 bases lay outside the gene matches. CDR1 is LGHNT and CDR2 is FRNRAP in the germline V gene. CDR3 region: CASGSDRGGSYEQYF. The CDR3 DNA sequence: TGTGCTAGTGGTTCGGACAGGGGAGGCTCCTACGAGCAGTACTTC.